This TCR beta chain was profiled in a study of identical twins. Trimming stripped 2 bases from V and 7 bases from J, with 11 bases between. CDR3 length equals 14 residues. CDR1 and CDR2 (germline): LGHNA, YNFKEQ. TCRdb reprocessed the 5' RACE reads via MiXCR and lists one record per CDR3 protein. Here the sample spans 500,000 to 600,000 distinct CDR3 sequences, around 20% being singletons. The data also belong to a second study, concerning T cells expressing NK-cell markers.

Specimen: CD4+ T cells sorted from blood. The rearrangement joins TRBV4-2 to TRBJ2-2; D tentatively reads TRBD1 or TRBD2 (5 bases each). The clonotype originates from a woman under 30 in good health. CDR3 DNA: TGTGCCAGCAGCCAAAGAGGGGACGTCGGGGAGCTGTTTTTT. It specifies CASSQRGDVGELFF.